A selection of T cell receptor beta chains follows, all from one sample in a study of low-dose radiotherapy and immunotherapy resistance in tumors. TCRdb reanalysed the reads using MiXCR and keeps one entry per CDR3 protein. The data show approximately 89,000 distinct CDR3 sequences, under 20% seen once. The sample consisted of PBMCs, taken before treatment. The receptors shown here come from a male donor with prostate cancer. CDR3s include the opening cysteine and the closing phenylalanine or tryptophan. The order of the fields is CDR3 protein, CDR3 DNA, J gene, D gene, V gene, clone size. The D gene is left open where the match is weak. Clone size is shown for a subset of rows, as once, few, many or a class of expanded clone.

CASTSGTGVHGYTF,TGTGCCAGCACATCCGGGACAGGGGTACATGGCTACACCTTC,TRBJ1-2,TRBD1,TRBV2,many
CASSPHGNYEQYF,TGTGCCAGCAGCCCACACGGAAACTACGAGCAGTACTTC,TRBJ2-7,NA,TRBV5-3,many
CASSERQANQPQHF,TGTGCCAGCAGTGAAAGGCAGGCCAATCAGCCCCAGCATTTT,TRBJ1-5,NA,TRBV2,NA
CASSDRPAWDYHDNEQFF,TGTGCCAGCAGTGATCGCCCGGCGTGGGACTACCACGACAATGAGCAGTTCTTC,TRBJ2-1,TRBD2,TRBV25-1,many
CASSTRTRETQYF,TGTGCCAGTAGTACCAGGACAAGAGAGACCCAGTACTTC,TRBJ2-5,NA,TRBV19,many
CASSGQPNTEAFF,TGTGCCAGCTCGGGACAGCCTAACACTGAAGCTTTCTTT,TRBJ1-1,TRBD1,TRBV6-1,few
CASSLGQGTGELFF,TGTGCCAGCAGTTTGGGACAGGGGACCGGGGAGCTGTTTTTT,TRBJ2-2,TRBD1,TRBV12-3/TRBV12-4,many
CASSLTSGQTQYF,TGTGCCAGCAGCTTGACTAGCGGGCAGACCCAGTACTTC,TRBJ2-5,TRBD2,TRBV5-4,NA
CAITPGTGESEAFF,TGTGCCATCACCCCCGGGACAGGGGAAAGTGAAGCTTTCTTT,TRBJ1-1,TRBD1,TRBV10-3,many
CSVEAGQGYFEQYF,TGCAGCGTTGAGGCGGGACAGGGGTACTTCGAGCAGTACTTC,TRBJ2-7,TRBD1,TRBV29-1,many
CSVVTGGAGEAFF,TGCAGCGTGGTGACAGGGGGCGCCGGTGAAGCTTTCTTT,TRBJ1-1,TRBD1,TRBV29-1,many
CAIQFTAGTSETNEQFF,TGTGCCATCCAGTTTACGGCCGGGACTAGCGAGACCAATGAGCAGTTCTTC,TRBJ2-1,TRBD2,TRBV28,many
CASSFAVSYEQYF,TGTGCCAGCAGTTTCGCAGTTTCCTACGAGCAGTACTTC,TRBJ2-7,NA,TRBV28,many
CSAREGGEVNEQFF,TGCAGTGCGAGGGAAGGGGGCGAGGTGAATGAGCAGTTCTTC,TRBJ2-1,TRBD1,TRBV20-1,many
CASSKLALRTDTQYF,TGTGCCAGCAGCAAGCTAGCGCTACGCACAGATACGCAGTATTTT,TRBJ2-3,NA,TRBV6-8,many
CSARDGARWNEQFF,TGCAGTGCTAGAGATGGGGCCAGATGGAATGAGCAGTTCTTC,TRBJ2-1,NA,TRBV20-1,many
CASTLLEGIGTEAFF,TGTGCCAGCACCCTCTTAGAAGGGATCGGCACTGAAGCTTTCTTT,TRBJ1-1,NA,TRBV7-9,many
CASSHGGGAGTGELFF,TGTGCCAGCAGCCATGGAGGCGGGGCGGGCACCGGGGAGCTGTTTTTT,TRBJ2-2,NA,TRBV3-1,few
CASTYRDSQETQYF,TGTGCCAGCACCTACCGGGACAGCCAAGAGACCCAGTACTTC,TRBJ2-5,NA,TRBV21-1,many
CASSLDAGAGYNEQFF,TGCGCCAGCAGCTTGGACGCGGGAGCAGGGTACAATGAGCAGTTCTTC,TRBJ2-1,TRBD2,TRBV5-1,many
CASSEDRAVRANYGYTF,TGTGCCAGCAGCGAGGACAGGGCCGTGAGAGCTAACTATGGCTACACCTTC,TRBJ1-2,TRBD1,TRBV5-4,few
CASSRDRGYNSPLHF,TGTGCCAGCAGCCGCGACAGGGGCTATAATTCACCCCTCCACTTT,TRBJ1-6,TRBD1,TRBV7-2,once
CASSQRRRSGTGELFF,TGTGCCAGCAGCCAAAGACGTAGAAGCGGGACCGGGGAGCTGTTTTTT,TRBJ2-2,NA,TRBV7-9,many
CAISGGGGAETQYF,TGTGCCATCAGTGGCGGGGGGGGGGCGGAGACCCAGTACTTC,TRBJ2-5,TRBD2,TRBV10-3,many
CASSQARTSSRQETQYF,TGTGCCAGCAGCCAAGCCCGGACTAGCAGCCGCCAAGAGACCCAGTACTTC,TRBJ2-5,TRBD2,TRBV14,many
CASSPRFATNEKLFF,TGTGCCAGCAGCCCTCGGTTTGCAACTAATGAAAAACTGTTTTTT,TRBJ1-4,NA,TRBV3-1,many
CASSKGHRGNTEAFF,TGTGCCAGCAGTAAAGGGCACAGGGGCAACACTGAAGCTTTCTTT,TRBJ1-1,NA,TRBV21-1,many
CASRSAKGGNEQFF,TGTGCCAGCAGATCAGCCAAGGGGGGCAATGAGCAGTTCTTC,TRBJ2-1,NA,TRBV5-6,many
CSGSEDSNQPQHF,TGCAGTGGATCAGAAGATAGCAATCAGCCCCAGCATTTT,TRBJ1-5,NA,TRBV20-1,many
CATSESGSGYGYTF,TGTGCCACCAGTGAATCAGGGTCCGGCTATGGCTACACCTTC,TRBJ1-2,NA,TRBV24-1,many
CSSEGTGNTDTQYF,TGCAGCAGTGAGGGTACAGGGAACACAGATACGCAGTATTTT,TRBJ2-3,NA,TRBV29-1,many
CSALPRLAGYQETQYF,TGCAGTGCTCTACCCCGACTAGCGGGGTACCAAGAGACCCAGTACTTC,TRBJ2-5,TRBD2,TRBV20-1,many
CSVTTGQGNSPLHF,TGCAGCGTGACTACGGGACAGGGAAATTCACCCCTCCACTTT,TRBJ1-6,TRBD1,TRBV29-1,many
CASSQFRPLTGLNTEAFF,TGCGCCAGCAGCCAGTTCCGGCCCTTGACAGGTTTGAACACTGAAGCTTTCTTT,TRBJ1-1,NA,TRBV4-1,many
CASNEDRKEYGYTF,TGTGCCAGCAATGAGGACAGGAAGGAGTATGGCTACACCTTC,TRBJ1-2,TRBD1,TRBV12-3/TRBV12-4,many
CAWSDPRALQTDTQYF,TGTGCCTGGAGTGATCCCCGTGCTCTACAGACAGATACGCAGTATTTT,TRBJ2-3,NA,TRBV30,many
CASSQEGPGQGRQNF,TGTGCCAGCAGCCAAGAAGGCCCGGGACAGGGACGTCAAAACTTC,TRBJ1-2,TRBD1,TRBV3-1,many
CASSLGAGRQNEQFF,TGTGCCAGCAGCTTAGGGGCGGGGCGCCAAAATGAGCAGTTCTTC,TRBJ2-1,NA,TRBV7-6,many
CASSPRGRAYEQYF,TGTGCCAGCAGCCCCCGGGGTCGTGCCTACGAGCAGTACTTC,TRBJ2-7,NA,TRBV7-9,many
CSVDTGYTGELFF,TGCAGCGTTGACACGGGTTACACCGGGGAGCTGTTTTTT,TRBJ2-2,NA,TRBV29-1,many
CASSDAGATDTQYF,TGTGCCAGCAGTGACGCGGGTGCCACAGATACGCAGTATTTT,TRBJ2-3,NA,TRBV25-1,many
CATEQVHTEAFF,TGTGCAACAGAACAGGTCCACACTGAAGCTTTCTTT,TRBJ1-1,NA,TRBV6-2/TRBV6-3,many
CASSLSGGAEAFF,TGTGCCAGCAGCTTAAGTGGTGGTGCTGAAGCTTTCTTT,TRBJ1-1,NA,TRBV7-2,NA
CVSQSSGNTIYF,TGTGTCTCTCAGAGCTCTGGAAACACCATATATTTT,TRBJ1-3,NA,TRBV6-2/TRBV6-3,many